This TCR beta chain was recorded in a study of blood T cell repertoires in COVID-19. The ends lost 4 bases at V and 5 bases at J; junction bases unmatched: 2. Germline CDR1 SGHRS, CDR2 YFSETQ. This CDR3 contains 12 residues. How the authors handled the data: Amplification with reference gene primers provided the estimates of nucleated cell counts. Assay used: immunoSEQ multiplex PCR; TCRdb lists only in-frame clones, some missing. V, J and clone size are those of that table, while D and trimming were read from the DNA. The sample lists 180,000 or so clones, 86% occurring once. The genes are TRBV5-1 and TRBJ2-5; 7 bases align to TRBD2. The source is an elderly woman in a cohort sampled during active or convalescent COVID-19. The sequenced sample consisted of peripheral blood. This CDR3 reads CASSRGDETQYF. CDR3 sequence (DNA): TGCGCCAGCAGCCGGGGGGACGAGACCCAGTACTTC.